One and the same sample provided the 10 T cell receptor beta chains below, sequenced in a study of blood T cell repertoires in COVID-19 (dated by TCRdb to the early 2020s). The protocol used for the library was the immunoSEQ multiplex PCR assay. The table comes from immuneACCESS by way of TCRdb, which keeps in-frame sequences with V and J called. Part of the clones is missing from these tables; in studies checked, under half for an unresolved V gene and the rest for unknown reasons. Recorded for this sample are more than 250,000 clones; about 91% of them occurred a single time. The leading ten clones occupy approximately 1.6% of the sample. The sample consisted of peripheral blood. The receptors were sampled from a woman between 25 and 40 years old with COVID-19, enrolled during active disease.

The chain uses TRBV5-6 and TRBJ1-6; 8 positions match TRBD1. Germline CDR1 reads SGHDT; CDR2 reads YYEEEE. J was trimmed by 9 bases and V by 4 bases; bases with no gene match: 9. The CDR3 is 15 amino acids. CDR3 sequence: CASSLPGTGGSPLHF. The CDR3 nucleotides read TGTGCCAGCAGCCTTCCCGGGACAGGAGGTTCACCCCTCCACTTT.

The chain employs TRBV30 and TRBJ1-6; no clear D. The V and J ends lost 5 bases and 7 bases respectively, with 18 bases between them. Per the germline V gene, CDR1 is GTSNPN and CDR2 is SVGIG (reference sequence). The CDR3 contains 15 residues. CDR3 sequence: CAWGEAGERNSPLHF. CDR3 sequence (DNA): TGTGCCTGGGGGGAGGCGGGTGAAAGAAATTCACCCCTCCACTTT. The entire variable domain, with the rest obtained from reference TRBV30 and TRBJ1-6, is as follows: SQTIHQWPATLVQPVGSPLSLECTVEGTSNPNLYWYRQAAGRGLQLLFYSVGIGQISSEVPQNLSASRPQDRQFILSSKKLLLSDSGFYLCAWGEAGERNSPLHFGNGTRLTVT.

The chain uses TRBV19 and TRBJ1-1; D might be TRBD1 (5 bases). Trimming took off 1 base at V and 0 bases at J, with 12 bases between the two ends. CDR1 is LNHDA, CDR2 SQIVND, per germline (reference sequence). The CDR3 totals 16 residues. CDR3 protein: CASSIGPDSLNTEAFF. The CDR3 DNA follows: TGTGCCAGTAGTATAGGGCCCGACAGTTTGAACACTGAAGCTTTCTTT.

The chain links TRBV7-6 to TRBJ2-3; 13 bases fit TRBD2. V lost 5 bases and J lost 2; bases outside the gene matches: 4. This CDR3 is built from 16 residues. The germline gives CDR1 SGHVS, CDR2 FNYEAQ. The CDR3 here is CASSRGTSGATDTQYF. CDR3 sequence (DNA): TGTGCCAGCAGCAGGGGGACTAGCGGGGCCACAGATACGCAGTATTTT.

The chain joins TRBV3-1 (or the pseudogene TRBV3-2) to TRBJ2-1; D possibly corresponds to TRBD2 (6 bases). This CDR3 has 15 amino acids. With 6 bases removed from V and 10 bases from J, the gap between germline ends came to 22 bases. The germline gives CDR1 LGHDT, CDR2 YNNKEL (reference sequence). In nucleotides, the CDR3 is TGTGCCAGCAGGAACAGCGGTCGGGGGATAGGGGAGCAGTTCTTC. Translated, it gives CASRNSGRGIGEQFF.

This sequence joins TRBV28 and TRBJ2-7; D might be TRBD2 (5 bases). CDR3 length equals 13 residues. Germline CDR1 is MDHEN and CDR2 is SYDVKM. V was shortened by 6 bases and J by 5 bases, with 14 bases between the two germline ends. The CDR3 nucleotides are TGTGCCAGCAGCCGCCTATGGGAGCACGAGCAGTACGTC. Translated, it gives CASSRLWEHEQYV.

This chain connects TRBV7-9 to TRBJ2-2, with D hard to call. V was cut by 2 bases and J by 3 bases, with 7 bases left in between. Germline V gene lookup returns CDR1 SEHNR and CDR2 FQNEAQ (reference sequence). The CDR3 has 14 amino acids. The DNA for the CDR3 is TGTGCCAGCAGCTTACCGGTGGACACCGGGGAGCTGTTTTTT. Protein: CASSLPVDTGELFF.

The chain links TRBV6-6 to TRBJ2-3; 8 positions match TRBD1. CDR1 and CDR2 from the germline V gene are MNHNY and SVGAGI (reference sequence). The CDR3 is 13 amino acids. J lost 3 bases, V lost 6 bases, and 2 bases had no gene match. In DNA form, the CDR3 reads TGTGCCAGCAGGGGACAGGAAACAGATACGCAGTATTTT. Translating gives CASRGQETDTQYF.

The CDR3 DNA sequence: TGTGCCAGCAGCCAAGAATTTTCCCTAACTTATGGCTACACCTTC. This encodes CASSQEFSLTYGYTF. The rearrangement joins TRBV4-2 to TRBJ1-2, with unresolved D. Germline V lookup: CDR1 LGHNA, CDR2 YNFKEQ. The CDR3 totals 15 residues. V dropped 0 bases and J dropped 5 bases, with 13 bases sitting between them.

The V call is TRBV19, the J call TRBJ2-2; TRBD2 might be the D (5 bases). V was pared by 5 bases and J by 6 bases, with 10 bases between. The CDR3 covers 13 residues. CDR1 LNHDA and CDR2 SQIVND come from the germline V gene (reference sequence). CDR3 sequence reads: CASSSREPGELFF. The CDR3, as DNA: TGTGCCAGTAGTTCACGGGAACCCGGGGAGCTGTTTTTT.